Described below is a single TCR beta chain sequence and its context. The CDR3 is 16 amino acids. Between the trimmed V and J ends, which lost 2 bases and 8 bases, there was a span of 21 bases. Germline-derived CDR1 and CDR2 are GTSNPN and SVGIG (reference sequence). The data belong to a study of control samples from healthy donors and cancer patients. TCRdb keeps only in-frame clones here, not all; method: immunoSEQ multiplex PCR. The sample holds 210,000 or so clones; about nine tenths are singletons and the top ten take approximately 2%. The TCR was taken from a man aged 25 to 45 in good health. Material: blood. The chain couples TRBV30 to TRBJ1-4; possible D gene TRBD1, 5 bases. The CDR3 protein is CAWSHGFRAGGEKLFF. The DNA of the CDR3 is TGTGCCTGGAGTCACGGCTTCAGGGCGGGAGGCGAAAAACTGTTTTTT.